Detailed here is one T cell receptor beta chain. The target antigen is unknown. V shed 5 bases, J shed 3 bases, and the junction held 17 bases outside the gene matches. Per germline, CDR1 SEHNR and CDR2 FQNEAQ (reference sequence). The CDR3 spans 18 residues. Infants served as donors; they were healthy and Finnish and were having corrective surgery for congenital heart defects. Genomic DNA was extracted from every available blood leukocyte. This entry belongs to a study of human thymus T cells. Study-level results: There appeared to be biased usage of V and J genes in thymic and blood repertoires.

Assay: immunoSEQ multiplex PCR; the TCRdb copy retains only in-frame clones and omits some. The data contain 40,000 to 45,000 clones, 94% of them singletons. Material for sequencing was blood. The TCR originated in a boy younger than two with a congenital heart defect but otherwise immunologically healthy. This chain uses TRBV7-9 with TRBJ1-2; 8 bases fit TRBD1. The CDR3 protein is CASSLPRTPGGRYYGYTF. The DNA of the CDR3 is TGTGCCAGCAGCCTACCTCGAACCCCAGGGGGCCGGTACTATGGCTACACCTTC. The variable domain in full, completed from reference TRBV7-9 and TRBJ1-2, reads DTGVSQNPRHKITKRGQNVTFRCDPISEHNRLYWYRQTLGQGPEFLTYFQNEAQLEKSRLLSDRFSAERPKGSFSTLEIQRTEQGDSAMYLCASSLPRTPGGRYYGYTFGSGTRLTVV.